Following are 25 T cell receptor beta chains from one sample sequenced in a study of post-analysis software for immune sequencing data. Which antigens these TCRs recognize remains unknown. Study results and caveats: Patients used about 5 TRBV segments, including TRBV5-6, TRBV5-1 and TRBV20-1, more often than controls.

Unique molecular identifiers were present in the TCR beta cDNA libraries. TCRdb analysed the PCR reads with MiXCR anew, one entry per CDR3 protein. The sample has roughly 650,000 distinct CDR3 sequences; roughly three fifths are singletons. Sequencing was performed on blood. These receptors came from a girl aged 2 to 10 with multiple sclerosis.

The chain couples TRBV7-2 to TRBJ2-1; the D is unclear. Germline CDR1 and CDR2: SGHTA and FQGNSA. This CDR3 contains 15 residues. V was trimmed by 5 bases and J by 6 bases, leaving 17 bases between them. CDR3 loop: CASSPLRTLLNEQFF. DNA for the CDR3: TGTGCCAGCAGCCCCCTTAGGACGTTACTCAATGAGCAGTTCTTC.

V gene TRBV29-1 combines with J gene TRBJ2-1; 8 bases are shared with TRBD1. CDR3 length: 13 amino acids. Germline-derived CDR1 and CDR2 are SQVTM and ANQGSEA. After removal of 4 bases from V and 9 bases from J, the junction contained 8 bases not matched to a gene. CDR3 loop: CSVADRVGGEQFF. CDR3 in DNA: TGCAGCGTTGCGGACAGGGTAGGGGGTGAGCAGTTCTTC.

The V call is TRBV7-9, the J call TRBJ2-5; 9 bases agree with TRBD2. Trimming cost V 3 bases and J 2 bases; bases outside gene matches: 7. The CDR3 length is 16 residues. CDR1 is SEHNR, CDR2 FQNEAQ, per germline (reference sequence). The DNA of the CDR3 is TGTGCCAGCAGCTTGCACAGCGGGGGGATACAAGAGACCCAGTACTTC. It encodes CASSLHSGGIQETQYF.

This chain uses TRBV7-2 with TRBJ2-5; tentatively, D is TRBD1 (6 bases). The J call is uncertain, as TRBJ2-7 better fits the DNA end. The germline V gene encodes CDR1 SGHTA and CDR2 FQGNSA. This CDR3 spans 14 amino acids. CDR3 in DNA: TGTGCCAGCAGCTTACAGGGGAATTCGCACGAGCAGTACTTC. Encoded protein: CASSLQGNSHEQYF.

CDR3 in amino acids: CASSLGIGQGETQETQYF. The CDR3 DNA reads TGTGCCAGCAGCTTAGGGATCGGGCAGGGCGAAACACAAGAGACCCAGTACTTC. The chain links TRBV7-2 to TRBJ2-5; tentatively, D is TRBD1 (5 bases). V was clipped by 1 base and J by 2 bases, with 20 bases between them. The CDR3 has 18 residues. Germline V lookup: CDR1 SGHTA, CDR2 FQGNSA. Full variable domain (remainder filled in from reference TRBV7-2 and TRBJ2-5): GAGVSQSPSNKVTEKGKDVELRCDPISGHTALYWYRQSLGQGLEFLIYFQGNSAPDKSGLPSDRFSAERTGGSVSTLTIQRTQQEDSAVYLCASSLGIGQGETQETQYFGPGTRLLVL.

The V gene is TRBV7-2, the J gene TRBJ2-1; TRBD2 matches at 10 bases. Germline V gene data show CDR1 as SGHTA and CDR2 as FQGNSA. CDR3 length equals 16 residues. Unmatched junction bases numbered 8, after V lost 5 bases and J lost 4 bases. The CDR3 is CASSSVAGGGYNEQFF. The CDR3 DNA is TGTGCCAGCAGCAGTGTAGCGGGAGGTGGATACAATGAGCAGTTCTTC.

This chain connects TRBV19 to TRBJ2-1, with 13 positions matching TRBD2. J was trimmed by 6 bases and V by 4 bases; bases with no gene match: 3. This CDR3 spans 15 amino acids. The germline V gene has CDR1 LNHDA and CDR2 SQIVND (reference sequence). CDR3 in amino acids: CASSRGLAGINEQFF. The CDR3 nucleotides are TGTGCCAGTAGTAGGGGACTAGCGGGGATCAATGAGCAGTTCTTC.

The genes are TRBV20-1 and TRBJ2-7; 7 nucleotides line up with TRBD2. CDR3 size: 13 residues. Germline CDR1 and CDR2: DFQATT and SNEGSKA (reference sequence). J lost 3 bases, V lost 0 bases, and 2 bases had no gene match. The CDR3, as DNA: TGCAGTGCTAGAGAGGGGGGGTACTACGAGCAGTACTTC. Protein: CSAREGGYYEQYF.

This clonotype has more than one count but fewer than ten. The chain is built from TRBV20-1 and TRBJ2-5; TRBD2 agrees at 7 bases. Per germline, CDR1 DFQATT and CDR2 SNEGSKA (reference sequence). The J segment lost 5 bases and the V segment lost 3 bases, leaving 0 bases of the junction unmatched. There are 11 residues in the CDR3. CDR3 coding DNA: TGCAGTGCTAGGCGGGGGGAGACCCAGTACTTC. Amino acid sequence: CSARRGETQYF.

DNA for the CDR3: TGCAGCGTCCGGACTAGCCTTAATTACGAGCAGTACTTC. This gives the protein CSVRTSLNYEQYF. V and J are TRBV29-1 and TRBJ2-1, with TRBD2 matching 8 bases. The DNA end is a closer match to TRBJ2-7, so the J assignment may be wrong. Germline V gene lookup returns CDR1 SQVTM and CDR2 ANQGSEA. CDR3 size: 13 residues.

In nucleotides, the CDR3 is TGTGCCAGCAGTTACGGGGGCGGGAGTGGCCACAATGAGCAGTTCTTC. Translation: CASSYGGGSGHNEQFF. The V and J genes are TRBV6-5 and TRBJ2-1, with D perhaps TRBD2 (7 bases). The CDR3 runs 16 residues. Germline V gives CDR1 MNHEY, CDR2 SVGAGI. Trimming left V 2 bases short and J 5 bases short, with 16 bases between.

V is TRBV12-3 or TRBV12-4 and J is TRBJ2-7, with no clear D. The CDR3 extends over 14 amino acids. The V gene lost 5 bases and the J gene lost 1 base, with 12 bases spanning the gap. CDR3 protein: CASSTRRSSYEQYF. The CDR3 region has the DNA TGTGCCAGCAGTACTCGAAGGTCATCCTACGAGCAGTACTTC.

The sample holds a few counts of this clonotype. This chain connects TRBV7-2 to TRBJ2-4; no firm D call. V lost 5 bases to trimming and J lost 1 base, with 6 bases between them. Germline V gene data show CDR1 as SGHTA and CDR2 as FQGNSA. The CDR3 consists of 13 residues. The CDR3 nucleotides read TGTGCCAGCAGCATCCCGGCCAAAAACATTCAGTACTTC. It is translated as CASSIPAKNIQYF.

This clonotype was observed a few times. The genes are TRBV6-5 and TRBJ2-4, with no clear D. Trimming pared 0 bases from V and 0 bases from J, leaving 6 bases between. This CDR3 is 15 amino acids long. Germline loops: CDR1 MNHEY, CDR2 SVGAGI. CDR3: CASSYSEVAKNIQYF. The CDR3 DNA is TGTGCCAGCAGTTACTCTGAGGTAGCCAAAAACATTCAGTACTTC.

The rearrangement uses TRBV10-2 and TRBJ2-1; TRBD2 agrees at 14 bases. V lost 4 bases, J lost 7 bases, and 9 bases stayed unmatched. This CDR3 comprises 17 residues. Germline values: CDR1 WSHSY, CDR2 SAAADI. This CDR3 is CASSGGLAGEGRNEQFF. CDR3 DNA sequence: TGCGCCAGCAGTGGGGGACTAGCGGGAGAAGGTAGGAATGAGCAGTTCTTC.

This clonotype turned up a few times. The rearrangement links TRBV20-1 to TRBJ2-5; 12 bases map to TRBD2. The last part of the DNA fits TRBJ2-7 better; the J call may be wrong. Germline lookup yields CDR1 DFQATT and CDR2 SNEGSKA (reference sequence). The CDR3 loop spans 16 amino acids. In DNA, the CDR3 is TGCAGTGCTTCTGACGTCGCTAGCGGGAGGGTCAACGAGCAGTACTTC. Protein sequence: CSASDVASGRVNEQYF.

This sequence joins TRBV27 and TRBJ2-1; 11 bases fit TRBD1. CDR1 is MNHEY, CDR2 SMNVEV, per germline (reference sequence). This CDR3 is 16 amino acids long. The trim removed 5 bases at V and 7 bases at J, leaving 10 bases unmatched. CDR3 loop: CASSTWGQGVGNEQFF. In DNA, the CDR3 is TGTGCCAGCAGTACATGGGGACAGGGGGTTGGGAATGAGCAGTTCTTC.

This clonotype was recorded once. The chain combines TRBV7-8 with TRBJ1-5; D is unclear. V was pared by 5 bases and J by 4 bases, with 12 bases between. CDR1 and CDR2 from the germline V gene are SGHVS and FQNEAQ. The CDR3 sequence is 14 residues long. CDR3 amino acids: CASSGRTYNQPQHF. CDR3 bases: TGTGCCAGCAGCGGTAGGACCTATAATCAGCCCCAGCATTTT. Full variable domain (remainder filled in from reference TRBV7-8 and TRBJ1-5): GAGVSQSPRYKVAKRGQDVALRCDPISGHVSLFWYQQALGQGPEFLTYFQNEAQLDKSGLPSDRFFAERPEGSVSTLKIQRTQQEDSAVYLCASSGRTYNQPQHFGDGTRLSIL.

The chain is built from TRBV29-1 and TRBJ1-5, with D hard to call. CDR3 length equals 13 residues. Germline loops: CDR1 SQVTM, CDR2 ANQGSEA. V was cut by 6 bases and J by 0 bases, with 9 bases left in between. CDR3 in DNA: TGCAGCGTGGTATTAAATAGCAATCAGCCCCAGCATTTT. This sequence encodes CSVVLNSNQPQHF.

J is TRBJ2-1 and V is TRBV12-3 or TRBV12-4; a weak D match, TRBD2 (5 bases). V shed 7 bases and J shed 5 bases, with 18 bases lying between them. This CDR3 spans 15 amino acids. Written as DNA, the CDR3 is TGTGCCAGCACTGCAGACTACCCAAAAGACAATGAGCAGTTCTTC. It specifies CASTADYPKDNEQFF.

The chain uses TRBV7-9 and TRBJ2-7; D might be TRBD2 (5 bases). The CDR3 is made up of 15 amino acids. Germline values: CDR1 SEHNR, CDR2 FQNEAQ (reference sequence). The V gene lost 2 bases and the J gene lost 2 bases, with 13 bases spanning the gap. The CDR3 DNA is TGTGCCAGCAGCTTATCGAAAGCGGACCCCTACGAGCAGTACTTC. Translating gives CASSLSKADPYEQYF.

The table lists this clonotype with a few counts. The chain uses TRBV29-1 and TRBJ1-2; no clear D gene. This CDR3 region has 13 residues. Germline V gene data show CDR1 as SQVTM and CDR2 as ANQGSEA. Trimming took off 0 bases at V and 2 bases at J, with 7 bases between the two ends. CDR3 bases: TGCAGCGTTGAAGACTTTCTAAACTATGGCTACACCTTC. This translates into CSVEDFLNYGYTF.

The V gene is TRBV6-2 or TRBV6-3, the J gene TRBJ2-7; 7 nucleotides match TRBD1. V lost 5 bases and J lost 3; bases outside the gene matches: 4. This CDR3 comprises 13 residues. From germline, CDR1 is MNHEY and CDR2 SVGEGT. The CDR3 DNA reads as TGTGCCAGCAGTACAGGGGTAGGCTACGAGCAGTACTTC. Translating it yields CASSTGVGYEQYF.

CDR3 amino acids: CSARLAGTIQETQYF. The DNA of the CDR3 is TGCAGTGCCAGGCTAGCGGGGACCATCCAAGAGACCCAGTACTTC. The chain links TRBV20-1 to TRBJ2-5, with 9 bases identical to TRBD2. The CDR3 has 15 residues. Germline trimming cut 6 bases from V and 1 base from J; bases unmatched to any gene: 9. Germline CDR1 DFQATT, CDR2 SNEGSKA (reference sequence).

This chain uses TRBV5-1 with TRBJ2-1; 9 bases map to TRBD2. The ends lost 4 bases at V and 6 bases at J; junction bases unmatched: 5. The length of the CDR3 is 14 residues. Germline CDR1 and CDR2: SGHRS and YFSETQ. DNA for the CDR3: TGCGCCAGCAGCCCGGGACTAGCTTTCAATGAGCAGTTCTTC. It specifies CASSPGLAFNEQFF.